The 11 T cell receptor beta chains listed next were all sequenced from one sample in a study of Graves' ophthalmopathy and Graves' hyperthyroidism (dated by TCRdb to 2016 to 2018). This sample was sequenced with an Illumina HiSeq 2000. For repertoire sequencing, TCR beta CDR3 regions were amplified from RNA transcripts. HTBI primers and the Qiagen OneStep RT-PCR kit were used in a first-round RT-PCR, which was followed by a second-round multiplex PCR, size selection and purification. The public reads were reanalyzed by TCRdb: fastp trimming at Q25, MiXCR alignment, in-frame beta chains only. Here each entry gathers all rows of one CDR3 protein and keeps the most common genes and DNA. This sample is represented by around 1.1 million distinct CDR3 sequences; 35% to 45% of them were singletons. The top ten constitute 11% of the sample. Source material: peripheral blood or thyroid tissue (not recorded which). These receptors were collected from an adult man with Graves' hyperthyroidism.

This sequence joins TRBV7-8 and TRBJ1-5, with D possibly matching TRBD1 (6 bases). The V gene lost 5 bases and the J gene lost 6 bases, with 17 bases spanning the gap. Germline CDR1 SGHVS, CDR2 FQNEAQ. The CDR3 loop spans 15 amino acids. CDR3 nucleotide sequence: TGTGCCAGCAGCGAACTACAGGGTCTCGGTCAGCCCCAGCATTTT. Its protein product is CASSELQGLGQPQHF.

This chain connects TRBV14 to TRBJ2-2, with 7 bases matching TRBD2. V was pared by 2 bases and J by 6 bases, with 6 bases of the junction left unmatched. This CDR3 is 15 amino acids long. Germline V CDR1 and CDR2: SGHDN, FVKESK. The CDR3 DNA is TGTGCCAGCAGCCAAAACAGCGGGAAGGCCGGGGAGCTGTTTTTT. It encodes CASSQNSGKAGELFF.

Comment on this clonotype: A clone one base away is much larger, so this may be a read error. The rearrangement links TRBV9 to TRBJ1-2; D perhaps matches TRBD1 (5 bases). The CDR3 runs 11 residues. CDR1 is SGDLS, CDR2 YYNGEE, per germline. In DNA, the CDR3 is TGTGCCAGCAGCTCACAGGAAGGCTACGCCTTC. As protein: CASSSQEGYAF.

The V and J genes are TRBV7-6 and TRBJ2-7, with 7 bases lining up with TRBD1. CDR3 size: 11 residues. V was clipped by 5 bases and J by 7 bases; unmatched bases: 2. CDR1 is SGHVS and CDR2 is FNYEAQ in the germline V gene. CDR3 nucleotide sequence: TGTGCCAGCAGCCGGGGACAGGAGCAGTACTTC. Translated, it gives CASSRGQEQYF.

The table lists this clonotype with many counts. The chain joins TRBV5-1 to TRBJ1-3; 9 bases are shared with TRBD1. V dropped 3 bases and J dropped 0; count of bases not matched to a gene: 4. CDR1 is SGHRS and CDR2 is YFSETQ in the germline V gene. This CDR3 has 16 residues. The CDR3 DNA sequence: TGCGCCAGCAGCTCGCAACAGGGGGCCTCTGGAAACACCATATATTTT. Translated: CASSSQQGASGNTIYF.

Concerning this clonotype: A read error is possible here, since a much larger clone lies one base away. The CDR3 loop reads CASRSGTGNNQPQHF. In nucleotides, the CDR3 is TGTGCCAGCAGGTCTGGGACAGGGAACAATCAGCCCCAGCATTTT. The chain couples TRBV7-8 to TRBJ1-5, with 9 bases identical to TRBD1. CDR1 SGHVS and CDR2 FQNEAQ come from the germline V gene. The ends lost 6 bases at V and 3 bases at J; junction bases unmatched: 6. CDR3 length equals 15 residues.

V usage is TRBV5-4 and J usage is TRBJ2-5; 9 bases map to TRBD2. Germline V CDR1 and CDR2: SGHNT, YYREEE (reference sequence). The CDR3 loop spans 16 amino acids. V was clipped by 3 bases and J by 4 bases; unmatched bases: 10. The CDR3: CASSSPGTSWSETQYF. In DNA, the CDR3 is TGTGCCAGCAGCTCCCCCGGGACTAGCTGGTCAGAGACCCAGTACTTC.

As DNA, the CDR3 is TGTGCCAGCAGTCTGGGGGGAGGGGCCACTGAAGCTTTCTTT. Translation: CASSLGGGATEAFF. The rearrangement links TRBV19 to TRBJ1-1, with a weak D call TRBD1 (5 bases). The CDR3 has 14 residues. The ends were cut back, 9 bases at V and 4 bases at J, with 18 bases in the middle. Germline CDR1 and CDR2: LNHDA and SQIVND (reference sequence).

This clonotype appeared a few times. A much larger clone sits a single nucleotide away, making a read error possible. The chain employs TRBV5-6 and TRBJ2-7; D uncertain. This CDR3 contains 11 residues. V lost 5 bases to trimming and J lost 3 bases, with 6 bases between them. CDR1 SGHDT and CDR2 YYEEEE come from the germline V gene. CDR3 sequence (DNA): TGTGCCAGCAGACACTACTACGAGCAGTACTTC. Encoded protein: CASRHYYEQYF. The full variable domain, rest sourced from reference TRBV5-6 and TRBJ2-7, is DAGVTQSPTHLIKTRGQQVTLRCSPKSGHDTVSWYQQALGQGPQFIFQYYEEEERQRGNFPDRFSGHQFPNYSSELNVNALLLGDSALYLCASRHYYEQYFGPGTRLTVT.

This clonotype appeared many times. The germline gene is not matched at one end of the junction; a read error may be the cause. The rearrangement links TRBV20-1 to TRBJ2-7; TRBD2 agrees at 14 bases. There are 12 residues in the CDR3. The germline gives CDR1 DFQATT, CDR2 SNEGSKA (reference sequence). The CDR3 DNA reads TGCAGTGCTAGAGACGCGGGACTAGCGGGAGCCTTC. As protein: CSARDAGLAGAF.

The rearrangement uses TRBV2 and TRBJ1-2; 7 nucleotides align to TRBD1. After removal of 4 bases from V and 6 bases from J, the junction contained 14 bases not matched to a gene. Germline V gene sequence: CDR1 SNHLY, CDR2 FYNNEI. The CDR3 contains 16 residues. The CDR3 loop reads CASSAKADRCQDGYTF. The CDR3 DNA sequence: TGTGCCAGCAGTGCCAAAGCGGACAGGTGTCAGGATGGCTACACCTTC.